The next 16 T cell receptor beta chains were all read from a single sample in a study of T cell responses to AZD1222 COVID-19 vaccine (dated by TCRdb to the early 2020s). Libraries were constructed by the immunoSEQ multiplex PCR assay. Drawn from immuneACCESS, this table holds only the in-frame rearrangements with V and J called that TCRdb kept. Clones are partly lost; checked studies trace under half to an unresolved V gene and leave the rest unexplained. The sample table contains fewer than 120,000 clones; only one count was recorded for about 94% of them. The top ten clonotypes cover 2.9% of the sample. Interpreted using the paper, the time point label stands for: about 28 days (+/-7) after the second vaccine dose. The sequencing used peripheral blood, collected 28 days after the second AZD1222 dose. These receptors originate from an adult who received the AZD1222 COVID-19 vaccine.

This rearrangement joins TRBV7-9 to TRBJ1-1; D ambiguous. Germline CDR1 SEHNR, CDR2 FQNEAQ (reference sequence). The germline V and J ends were trimmed by 1 base and 10 bases, with 7 bases remaining between them. The CDR3 is 11 residues long. Written as DNA, the CDR3 is TGTGCCAGCAGCTTAGTGGTACGAGCTTTCTTT. The encoded protein is CASSLVVRAFF. Combining the CDR3 with reference TRBV7-9 and TRBJ1-1 gives the whole variable domain DTGVSQNPRHKITKRGQNVTFRCDPISEHNRLYWYRQTLGQGPEFLTYFQNEAQLEKSRLLSDRFSAERPKGSFSTLEIQRTEQGDSAMYLCASSLVVRAFFGQGTRLTVV.

This chain joins TRBV9 and TRBJ2-5, with a tentative D call TRBD1 (7 bases). The CDR3 is made up of 14 amino acids. The V gene lost 2 bases and the J gene lost 5 bases, with 13 bases spanning the gap. Germline V gene lookup returns CDR1 SGDLS and CDR2 YYNGEE. CDR3: CASSVTGAGETQYF. CDR3 nucleotides: TGTGCCAGCAGCGTTACAGGGGCGGGGGAGACCCAGTACTTC.

CDR3 sequence reads: CASSLTAENQPQHF. CDR3 sequence (DNA): TGTGCCAGCAGCTTAACGGCTGAGAATCAGCCCCAGCATTTT. This rearrangement joins TRBV7-9 to TRBJ1-5; no clear D gene. The CDR3 contains 14 residues. Trimming left V 2 bases short and J 4 bases short, with 9 bases between. In germline, CDR1 is SEHNR, CDR2 FQNEAQ (reference sequence).

The chain joins TRBV3-1 (or the pseudogene TRBV3-2) to TRBJ2-7; either TRBD1 or TRBD2 may fit D (5 bases each). Deletions cut 5 bases from V and 9 bases from J, with 14 bases between. The CDR3 runs to 12 residues. CDR1 is LGHDT and CDR2 is YNNKEL in the germline V gene (reference sequence). In DNA, the CDR3 is TGTGCCAGCAGCAGCGGTCAGGGCGCGCAGTACTTC. Residues: CASSSGQGAQYF.

V and J are TRBV10-3 and TRBJ2-7, with 10 bases aligning to TRBD2. Trimming at V came to 9 bases and at J to 5 bases, leaving 10 bases not matched to a gene. This CDR3 spans 14 amino acids. Germline V gives CDR1 ENHRY, CDR2 SYGVKD. This chain's CDR3 is CAIENSGGPHEQYF. CDR3 DNA: TGTGCCATTGAGAATAGCGGGGGGCCCCACGAGCAGTACTTC.

The CDR3, as DNA: TGTGCCAGCAGCCCAGGGACAGAAAGTAAGCCCCAGCATTTT. Its translation is CASSPGTESKPQHF. The chain uses TRBV3-1 (or the pseudogene TRBV3-2) and TRBJ1-5; 7 bases map to TRBD1. This CDR3 region has 14 residues. Unmatched junction bases numbered 8, after V lost 4 bases and J lost 8 bases. Germline values: CDR1 LGHDT, CDR2 YNNKEL (reference sequence).

V usage is TRBV10-3 and J usage is TRBJ1-2; D remains ambiguous. The V end lost 10 bases, the J end lost 0 bases, and 18 bases lay between the germline ends. CDR1 and CDR2 (germline): ENHRY, SYGVKD. The CDR3 is 15 residues long. The CDR3 reads CATKPPLLANYGYTF. The CDR3 bases are TGTGCCACCAAACCCCCGCTTCTAGCTAACTATGGCTACACCTTC.

This clone has only one observation. The chain uses TRBV15 and TRBJ2-7; D gene ambiguous. Germline CDR1 LNHNV, CDR2 YYDKDF (reference sequence). The CDR3 contains 15 residues. V lost 3 bases and J 0 bases, leaving 12 bases between the germline ends. The CDR3 DNA sequence: TGTGCCACCAGCAGGCGGCTTGGAAGCTCCTACGAGCAGTACTTC. Translating gives CATSRRLGSSYEQYF.

This sequence joins TRBV18 and TRBJ1-6, with D tentatively TRBD1 (5 bases). This CDR3 has 16 residues. Trimming left V 4 bases short and J 0 bases short, with 10 bases between. Germline V gene sequence: CDR1 KGHSH, CDR2 LQKENI. CDR3 residues: CASSRGTSSYNSPLHF. In DNA, the CDR3 is TGTGCCAGCTCACGAGGGACCAGCTCCTATAATTCACCCCTCCACTTT.

This clone showed up just once. The chain recombines TRBV20-1 with TRBJ1-4; no reliable D call. The V end was cut by 6 bases, the J end by 8 bases, with 10 bases between. This CDR3 is built from 11 residues. Germline CDR1 is DFQATT and CDR2 is SNEGSKA (reference sequence). The DNA of the CDR3 is TGCAGTGCCGCCACAGCCGAAAAACTGTTTTTT. Translation gives CSAATAEKLFF.

This chain connects TRBV27 to TRBJ2-3; D gene unclear. Trimming left V 7 bases short and J 3 bases short, with 11 bases between. Per germline, CDR1 MNHEY and CDR2 SMNVEV (reference sequence). This CDR3 comprises 13 residues. The CDR3 is CASIDSITDTQYF. The CDR3 nucleotides read TGTGCCAGCATAGATAGCATTACAGATACGCAGTATTTT.

J is TRBJ2-3 and V is TRBV5-1, with 10 positions matching TRBD2. Germline V gives CDR1 SGHRS, CDR2 YFSETQ. The CDR3 loop spans 14 amino acids. The V and J ends lost 0 bases and 5 bases, in that order; junction bases with no gene match: 0. This CDR3 reads CASSLGLAGDTQYF. The DNA for the CDR3 is TGCGCCAGCAGCTTGGGACTAGCGGGAGATACGCAGTATTTT. The full variable domain, its missing parts supplied by reference TRBV5-1 and TRBJ2-3, is KAGVTQTPRYLIKTRGQQVTLSCSPISGHRSVSWYQQTPGQGLQFLFEYFSETQRNKGNFPGRFSGRQFSNSRSEMNVSTLELGDSALYLCASSLGLAGDTQYFGPGTRLTVL.

V usage is TRBV7-2 and J usage is TRBJ2-7; D gene uncertain. The CDR3 contains 14 residues. Germline V CDR1 and CDR2: SGHTA, FQGNSA. Trimming stripped 3 bases from V and 0 bases from J, with 9 bases between. This chain's CDR3 is CASSFPWTSYEQYF. The CDR3, as DNA: TGTGCCAGCAGCTTCCCGTGGACCTCCTACGAGCAGTACTTC.

V gene TRBV5-6 combines with J gene TRBJ1-3; a weak D match, TRBD1 (5 bases). Germline CDR1 is SGHDT and CDR2 is YYEEEE. The CDR3 is made up of 13 amino acids. V lost 2 bases and J 8 bases, leaving 11 bases between the germline ends. The CDR3 is CASSFQGGDTIYF. CDR3 DNA: TGTGCCAGCAGCTTCCAGGGAGGTGACACCATATATTTT.

The genes are TRBV9 and TRBJ1-2, with a possible D match to TRBD1 (6 bases). V lost 7 bases and J 7 bases, leaving 17 bases between the germline ends. In germline, CDR1 is SGDLS, CDR2 YYNGEE. The CDR3 totals 13 residues. The CDR3: CASHRRGEGGYTF. CDR3 nucleotides: TGTGCCAGCCACCGCAGGGGTGAAGGTGGCTACACCTTC.

The chain is built from TRBV11-2 and TRBJ1-5, with 11 positions matching TRBD1. V was pared by 1 base and J by 7 bases, with 0 bases of the junction left unmatched. From germline, CDR1 is SGHAT and CDR2 FQNNGV. The CDR3 is made up of 14 amino acids. CDR3 sequence (DNA): TGTGCCAGCAGCTTAGGGACAGGGGGCCAGCCCCAGCATTTT. Protein product: CASSLGTGGQPQHF.